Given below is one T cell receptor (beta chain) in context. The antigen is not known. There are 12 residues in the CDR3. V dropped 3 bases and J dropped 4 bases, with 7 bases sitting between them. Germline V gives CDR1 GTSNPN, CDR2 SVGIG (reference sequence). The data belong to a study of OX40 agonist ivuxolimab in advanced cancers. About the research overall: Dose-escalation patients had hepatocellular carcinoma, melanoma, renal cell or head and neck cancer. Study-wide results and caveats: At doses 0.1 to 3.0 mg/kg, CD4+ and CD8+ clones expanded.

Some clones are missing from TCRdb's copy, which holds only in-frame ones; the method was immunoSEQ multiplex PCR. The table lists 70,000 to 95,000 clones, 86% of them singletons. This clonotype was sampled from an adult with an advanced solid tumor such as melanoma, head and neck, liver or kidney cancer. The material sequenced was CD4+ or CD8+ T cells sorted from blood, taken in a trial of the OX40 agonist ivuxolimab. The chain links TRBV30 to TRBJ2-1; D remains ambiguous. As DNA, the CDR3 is TGTGCCTGGAGGGGGTTTTACAATGAGCAGTTCTTC. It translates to CAWRGFYNEQFF.